This T cell receptor (beta chain) appears in the sequencing data of a study of cytomegalovirus exposure and HLA in healthy donors. Study-level background: Sequencing of 150 million to 200 million T cells in an earlier analysis found 90 million to 120 million unique TCR beta sequences.

In the PCR, 60 Vbeta and 13 Jbeta primers were used. The assay was immunoSEQ multiplex PCR, and TCRdb's table has in-frame clones only and misses some. Of 150,000 to 200,000 clones listed, about four fifths are singletons. This CDR3 has 11 residues. Between the trimmed V and J ends, which lost 6 bases and 5 bases, there was a span of 9 bases. CDR1 SGHRS and CDR2 YFSETQ come from the germline V gene. As concerns this clone: Its matching antigen is unknown.

Study-level findings and limits: Later analysis reportedly placed an Asian-associated ancestry cluster below the roughly 700-donor mean in N-insertions. Later analysis showed most CMV-associated TCR beta chains appearing HLA-restricted.

The clonotype comes from a man aged 30 to 39 in good health and CMV-seronegative. This rearrangement joins TRBV5-1 to TRBJ2-7; perhaps TRBD2 as D (7 bases). Sequencing used PBMCs. CDR3 nucleotides: TGCGCCAGCACGGGGGGCCACGAGCAGTACTTC. It translates to CASTGGHEQYF.